The source of this TCR beta chain is a study of cytomegalovirus exposure and HLA in healthy donors. Germline assignment: CDR1 MNHNS and CDR2 SASEGT. The CDR3 extends over 16 amino acids. The V end was cut by 3 bases, the J end by 2 bases, with 15 bases between. Findings and limits, study-wide: A few chains tied to CMV proved CMV antigen-specific in vitro.

The PCR ran on 60 Vbeta and 13 Jbeta primers. Per the authors' pipeline: A follow-up analysis tallied around 80 million unique TCR beta chains, roughly 11 million shared. Only in-frame clones appear in the TCRdb table, and some are missing; sequencing was by immunoSEQ multiplex PCR. Clonal size and the V and J genes are those of that table, whereas D and trimming came from the DNA. The table has more than 100,000 clones, 75% to 90% seen once. Remarks on this clone: Its antigen is currently unknown.

The genes are TRBV6-1 and TRBJ2-3; D may be TRBD1 (5 bases). The sample taken for sequencing was PBMCs. The TCR sequence derives from a man aged 40-50 years in good health and CMV-seronegative. The CDR3 DNA follows: TGTGCCAGCAGTGAGATTTCAGGGCGATTCACAGATACGCAGTATTTT. This translates into CASSEISGRFTDTQYF.